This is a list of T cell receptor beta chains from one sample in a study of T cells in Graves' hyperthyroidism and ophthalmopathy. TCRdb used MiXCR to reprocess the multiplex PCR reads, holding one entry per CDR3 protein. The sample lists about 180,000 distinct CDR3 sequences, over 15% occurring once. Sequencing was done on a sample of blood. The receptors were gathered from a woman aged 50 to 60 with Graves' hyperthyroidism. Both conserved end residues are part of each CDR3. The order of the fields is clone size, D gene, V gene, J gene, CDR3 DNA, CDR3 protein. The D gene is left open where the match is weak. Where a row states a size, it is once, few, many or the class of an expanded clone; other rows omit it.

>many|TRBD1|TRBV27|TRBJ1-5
TGTGCCAGCAGTGTCCAGGGGGCAGGACAGCCCCAGCATTTT
CASSVQGAGQPQHF
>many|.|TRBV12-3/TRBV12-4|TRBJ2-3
TGTGCCAGCAGCTCAGTCGTCGGGTTGGGCAGTACGACAGATACGCAGTATTTT
CASSSVVGLGSTTDTQYF
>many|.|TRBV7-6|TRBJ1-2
TGTGCCACTAGAGGGGGGGATACTAACTATGGCTACACCTTC
CATRGGDTNYGYTF
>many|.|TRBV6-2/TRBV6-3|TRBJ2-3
TGTGCCAGCAGTTATCCCATCGACAGTCCCTATTTAACAGATACGCAGTATTTT
CASSYPIDSPYLTDTQYF
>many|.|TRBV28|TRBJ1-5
TGTGCCAGTCAAACCGGTAGGCGAGGCAATCAGCCCCAGCATTTT
CASQTGRRGNQPQHF
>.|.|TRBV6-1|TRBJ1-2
TGTGCCAGCAGCCAAGATGAAGGGGGGCATGGCTACACCTTC
CASSQDEGGHGYTF
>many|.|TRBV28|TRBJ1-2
TGTGCCAGCAGTTTACAGGGGTTTGGCTACACCTTC
CASSLQGFGYTF
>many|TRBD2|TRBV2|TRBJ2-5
TGTGCCAGCAGTGAAGCACTAGCGATGGAGACCCAGTACTTC
CASSEALAMETQYF
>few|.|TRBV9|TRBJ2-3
TGTGCCAGCAGCGTAGGAGTCGCCCGGGTAGATACGCAGTATTTT
CASSVGVARVDTQYF
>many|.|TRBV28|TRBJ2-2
TGTGCCAGCAGTCCCGCCCGGGGGCACACCGGGGAGCTGTTTTTT
CASSPARGHTGELFF
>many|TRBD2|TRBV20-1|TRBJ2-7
TGCAGTGCCAGGGCCGGGACTAGCTACGAGCAGTACTTC
CSARAGTSYEQYF
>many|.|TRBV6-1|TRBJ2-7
TGTGCCAGCAGTTCGGACAGATTTTACGAGCAGTACTTC
CASSSDRFYEQYF
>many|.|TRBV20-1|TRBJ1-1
TGCAGTGCTAGCTCTGCCATCGGATTCAAGGGGTATGAAGCTTTCTTT
CSASSAIGFKGYEAFF
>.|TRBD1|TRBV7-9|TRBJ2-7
TGTGCCAGCAGCACCGGGACAGGGAGCCACGAGCAGTACTTC
CASSTGTGSHEQYF
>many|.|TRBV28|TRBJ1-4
TGTGCCAGCAGTTTCCTAACGGCTAATGAAAAACTGTTTTTT
CASSFLTANEKLFF
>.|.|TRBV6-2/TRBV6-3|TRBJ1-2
TGTGCCAGCAGTTACTCTTTGGTCGGCTACACCTTC
CASSYSLVGYTF
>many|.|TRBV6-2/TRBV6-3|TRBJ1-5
TGTGCCAGCAGTTACGCCCAGCTAAGCAATCAGCCCCAGCATTTT
CASSYAQLSNQPQHF
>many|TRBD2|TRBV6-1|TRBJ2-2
TGTGCCAGCAGTGAAGCGTCTCTGGGGAGGGAAAACACCGGGGAGCTGTTTTTT
CASSEASLGRENTGELFF
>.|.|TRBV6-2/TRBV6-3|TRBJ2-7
TGTGCCAGCAGCTTACAGGCAGAATACGAGCAGTACTTC
CASSLQAEYEQYF
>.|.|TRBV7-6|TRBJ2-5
TGTGCCAGCAGCCGAAGGGGGGGGGAGACCCAGTACTTC
CASSRRGGETQYF
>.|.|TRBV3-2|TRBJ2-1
TGTGCCAGCAGCCAAGTATCGGGAAAGGAGGGATCCTCCTACAATGAGCAGTTCTTC
CASSQVSGKEGSSYNEQFF
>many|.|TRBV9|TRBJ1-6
TGTGCCAGCAGCACCGATGGGACGGTGAATAATTCACCCCTCCACTTT
CASSTDGTVNNSPLHF
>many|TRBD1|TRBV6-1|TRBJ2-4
TGTGCCAGCACTACAGGGGGGAGTGCCATTCAGTACTTC
CASTTGGSAIQYF
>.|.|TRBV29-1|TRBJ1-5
TGCAGCGTTGGGGGCACCTCGGTCAATCAGCCCCAGCATTTT
CSVGGTSVNQPQHF
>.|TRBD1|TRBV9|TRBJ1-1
TGTGCCAGCAGCCCTCATACAGGGGTGAACACTGAAGCTTTCTTT
CASSPHTGVNTEAFF
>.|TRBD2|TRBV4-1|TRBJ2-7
TGCGCCAGCAGCCAAGATCGGTTACGGGGGGTCTACGAGCAGTACTTC
CASSQDRLRGVYEQYF
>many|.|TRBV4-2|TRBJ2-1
TGTGCCAGCAGCCAAGGGGTGGAGCAGTTCTTC
CASSQGVEQFF
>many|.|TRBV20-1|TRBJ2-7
TGCAGTGCCACGAGGGCGGGCTTCCCCACCTACGAGCAGTACTTC
CSATRAGFPTYEQYF
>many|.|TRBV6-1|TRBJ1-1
TGTGCCGGCACTACACAGCAGCTCATGAACACTGAAGCTTTCTTT
CAGTTQQLMNTEAFF
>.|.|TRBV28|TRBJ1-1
TGTGCCAGCAGTTTCAGTGGGGAAACGGACACTGAAGCTTTCTTT
CASSFSGETDTEAFF
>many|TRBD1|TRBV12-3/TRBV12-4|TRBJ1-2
TGTGCCAGCACCCCGCCGGGACAGGTGAACTATGGCTACACCTTC
CASTPPGQVNYGYTF
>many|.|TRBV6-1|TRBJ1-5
TGTGCCAGCAGTGGATCGGACGGTTACCTTAGCAATCAGCCCCAGCATTTT
CASSGSDGYLSNQPQHF
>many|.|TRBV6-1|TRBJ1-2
TGTGCCAGCAGTGAAGCGGGGACCGCTCTCTATGGCTACACCTTC
CASSEAGTALYGYTF
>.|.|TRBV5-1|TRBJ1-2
TGCGCCAGCAGCTTCGGCGGGGGACGAGGCTACACCTTC
CASSFGGGRGYTF
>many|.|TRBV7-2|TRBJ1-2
TGTGCCAGCAGCTCAAGTGAGGTGACGGGGCGAAGAGGCTACACCTTC
CASSSSEVTGRRGYTF
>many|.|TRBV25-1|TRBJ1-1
TGTGCCAGCACGGGGGGCAGAGCAGATAAGAGGGTGAACACTGAAGCTTTCTTT
CASTGGRADKRVNTEAFF
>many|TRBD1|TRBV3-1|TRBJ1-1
TGTGCCAGCAGCCGACAGGGAGGGACTGAAGCTTTCTTT
CASSRQGGTEAFF
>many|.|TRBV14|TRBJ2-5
TGTGCCAGCAGCCAAGGTTTGAACAAAGAGACCCAGTACTTC
CASSQGLNKETQYF
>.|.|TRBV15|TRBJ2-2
TGTGCCACCAGCAGAGATCTGGGTTGGATGAACACCGGGGAGCTGTTTTTT
CATSRDLGWMNTGELFF
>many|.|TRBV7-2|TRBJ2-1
TGTGCCAGCAGCTTAGGTCTCCTAGGGTCAGAGCAGTTCTTC
CASSLGLLGSEQFF
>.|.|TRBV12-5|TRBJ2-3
TGTGCTAGTGGTTTGGGTTTTGCGGGCCCCACAGATACGCAGTATTTT
CASGLGFAGPTDTQYF
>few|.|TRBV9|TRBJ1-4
TGTGCCAGCAGCCCCGCCGGCGGTGTTAATGAAAAACTGTTTTTT
CASSPAGGVNEKLFF
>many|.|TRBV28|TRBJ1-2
TGTGCCACCGGGTCCCTCTCTAACTATGGCTACACCTTC
CATGSLSNYGYTF
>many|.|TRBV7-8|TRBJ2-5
TGTGCCAGCAGCTTAGCCTGGGGGTCTCGGGAGACCCAGTACTTC
CASSLAWGSRETQYF
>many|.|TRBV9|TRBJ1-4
TGTGCCAGCAGTTTGGCAGCCAATGAAAAACTGTTTTTT
CASSLAANEKLFF
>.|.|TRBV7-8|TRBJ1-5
TGTGCCAGCAGCTCCCGGGGAAGGGGATCGATCAATCAGCCCCAGCATTTT
CASSSRGRGSINQPQHF
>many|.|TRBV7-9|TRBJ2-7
TGTGCCAGCAGCTTAGTCGGCGGGTCCTACGAGCAGTACTTC
CASSLVGGSYEQYF
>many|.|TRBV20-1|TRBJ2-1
TGCAGTGCTAGAGAATTTAGGGGAAGAAGCTCCTACAATGAGCAGTTCTTC
CSAREFRGRSSYNEQFF
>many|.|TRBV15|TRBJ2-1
TGTGCCACCAGCAGATCCATGGGGGGCGCAGTGAATGAGCAGTTCTTC
CATSRSMGGAVNEQFF
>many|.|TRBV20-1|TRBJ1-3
TGCAGTGCTAGAGCCTTCGCAAACACCATATATTTT
CSARAFANTIYF
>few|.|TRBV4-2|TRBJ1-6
TGTGCCAGCAGCCAATATTCTGCCCCCTTAGGTCGGAAGGGAGGGAATAATTCACCCCTCCACTTT
CASSQYSAPLGRKGGNNSPLHF
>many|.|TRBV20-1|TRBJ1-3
TGCAGTGCTAGGGTCGGGTCTGGAAACACCATATATTTT
CSARVGSGNTIYF
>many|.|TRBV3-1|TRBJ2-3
TGTGCCAGCAGCCAAGATATAGCAGGGACGCAGTATTTT
CASSQDIAGTQYF
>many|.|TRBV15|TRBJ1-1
TGTGCCACCAGCTCCCGGGAGAACACTGAAGCTTTCTTT
CATSSRENTEAFF
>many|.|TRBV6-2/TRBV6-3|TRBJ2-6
TGTGCCAGCAGTTATGCAAACTCTGGGGCCAACGTCCTGACTTTC
CASSYANSGANVLTF
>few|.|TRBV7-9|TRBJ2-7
TGTGCCAGCAGCACACAGGGTACGCTCCTCGTCTACGAGCAGTACTTC
CASSTQGTLLVYEQYF
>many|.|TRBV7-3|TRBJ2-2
TGTGCCAGCAGCCCTTGGACAGCGAACACCGGGGAGCTGTTTTTT
CASSPWTANTGELFF
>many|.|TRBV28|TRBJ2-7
TGTGCCAGCACCCCAGCCCTTAGGGTCTACGAGCAGTACTTC
CASTPALRVYEQYF